These T cell receptor beta chains were read from a single sample in a study of blood T cell repertoires in COVID-19. TCRdb's copy holds only in-frame clones and misses some; the assay was immunoSEQ multiplex PCR. The sample contains 150,000 or so clones, 75% to 80% of which appear only once. The sequencing input was peripheral blood. All receptors derive from a man aged 80 or over with acute or convalescent COVID-19. CDR3s include the opening cysteine and the closing phenylalanine or tryptophan. Each record gives: CDR3 protein, CDR3 DNA, clone size, D gene, J gene, V gene. A D gene is named only where the DNA matches it firmly. Some rows mark clone size as missing; the rest say once, few, many or name a class of expanded clone.

CDR3 protein: CASSQAAGSSYNEQFF
CDR3 DNA: TGTGCCAGCAGCCAAGCCGCGGGGAGCTCCTACAATGAGCAGTTCTTC
clone size: -
D gene: -
J gene: TRBJ2-1
V gene: TRBV14

CDR3 protein: CASSYTSGGTNTGELFF
CDR3 DNA: TGTGCCAGCAGCTACACTAGCGGGGGGACGAACACCGGGGAGCTGTTTTTT
clone size: few
D gene: TRBD2
J gene: TRBJ2-2
V gene: TRBV7-3

CDR3 protein: CASNFKRGSTGELFF
CDR3 DNA: TGTGCCAGCAACTTCAAGCGGGGGAGCACCGGGGAGCTGTTTTTT
clone size: -
D gene: TRBD2
J gene: TRBJ2-2
V gene: TRBV2

CDR3 protein: CAGRASGGATGELFF
CDR3 DNA: TGTGCCGGGAGAGCTAGCGGGGGGGCAACCGGGGAGCTGTTTTTT
clone size: -
D gene: TRBD2
J gene: TRBJ2-2
V gene: TRBV30

CDR3 protein: CASSSGGAREQFF
CDR3 DNA: TGTGCCAGTTCGAGCGGGGGGGCGAGGGAGCAGTTCTTC
clone size: -
D gene: TRBD2
J gene: TRBJ2-1
V gene: TRBV11-1

CDR3 protein: CASTQLDRGHQPQHF
CDR3 DNA: TGTGCCAGCACCCAACTGGACAGGGGGCATCAGCCCCAGCATTTT
clone size: few
D gene: TRBD1
J gene: TRBJ1-5
V gene: TRBV2

CDR3 protein: CATSRDLRAGAFSTDTQYF
CDR3 DNA: TGTGCCACCAGCAGAGATTTGCGAGCGGGGGCCTTTAGCACAGATACGCAGTATTTT
clone size: once
D gene: TRBD2
J gene: TRBJ2-3
V gene: TRBV15

CDR3 protein: CASRSASEAFF
CDR3 DNA: TGCGCCAGCAGATCTGCCAGTGAAGCTTTCTTT
clone size: -
D gene: -
J gene: TRBJ1-1
V gene: TRBV5-1

CDR3 protein: CASSPWGRSNTGELFF
CDR3 DNA: TGCGCCAGCAGCCCTTGGGGGAGGAGTAACACCGGGGAGCTGTTTTTT
clone size: -
D gene: -
J gene: TRBJ2-2
V gene: TRBV4-1

CDR3 protein: CASSLSGQRQETQYF
CDR3 DNA: TGCGCCAGCAGCCTTTCCGGACAGAGACAAGAGACCCAGTACTTC
clone size: -
D gene: -
J gene: TRBJ2-5
V gene: TRBV5-1

CDR3 protein: CASSPWTSGYQETQYF
CDR3 DNA: TGTGCCAGCAGTCCCTGGACTAGCGGTTACCAAGAGACCCAGTACTTC
clone size: -
D gene: TRBD2
J gene: TRBJ2-5
V gene: TRBV27

CDR3 protein: CASRSTWGQGDAKNIQYF
CDR3 DNA: TGTGCCAGCAGAAGCACATGGGGACAGGGGGATGCCAAAAACATTCAGTACTTC
clone size: -
D gene: TRBD1
J gene: TRBJ2-4
V gene: TRBV11-2

CDR3 protein: CASTPLGQGAGELFF
CDR3 DNA: TGTGCCAGCACCCCTCTAGGACAGGGGGCCGGGGAGCTGTTTTTT
clone size: -
D gene: TRBD1
J gene: TRBJ2-2
V gene: TRBV5-6

CDR3 protein: CASSQEGLAGSDEQYF
CDR3 DNA: TGTGCCAGCAGCCAAGAAGGTCTAGCGGGGTCTGACGAGCAGTACTTC
clone size: -
D gene: TRBD2
J gene: TRBJ2-7
V gene: TRBV4-2

CDR3 protein: CASSELGAQETQYF
CDR3 DNA: TGTGCCAGCAGTGAATTGGGGGCTCAAGAGACCCAGTACTTC
clone size: few
D gene: -
J gene: TRBJ2-5
V gene: TRBV6-1

CDR3 protein: CASSPGTGGAGQPQHF
CDR3 DNA: TGTGCCAGCAGCCCGGGGACAGGGGGCGCGGGTCAGCCCCAGCATTTT
clone size: many
D gene: TRBD1
J gene: TRBJ1-5
V gene: TRBV11-2

CDR3 protein: CASSIDGGINNEKLFF
CDR3 DNA: TGTGCCAGTAGTATTGACGGGGGAATTAATAATGAAAAACTGTTTTTT
clone size: -
D gene: -
J gene: TRBJ1-4
V gene: TRBV19

CDR3 protein: CASSQSGLNNQPQHF
CDR3 DNA: TGTGCCAGCAGCCAATCGGGACTGAACAATCAGCCCCAGCATTTT
clone size: -
D gene: -
J gene: TRBJ1-5
V gene: TRBV14

CDR3 protein: CASSLQGPGNTEAFF
CDR3 DNA: TGTGCCAGCAGCTTACAGGGTCCAGGGAACACTGAAGCTTTCTTT
clone size: -
D gene: -
J gene: TRBJ1-1
V gene: TRBV7-2

CDR3 protein: CASSVIAGFAGELFF
CDR3 DNA: TGTGCCAGCAGTGTAATAGCGGGGTTTGCCGGGGAGCTGTTTTTT
clone size: -
D gene: TRBD2
J gene: TRBJ2-2
V gene: TRBV2

CDR3 protein: CASSPPGTSNTEAFF
CDR3 DNA: TGTGCCAGCAGCCCCCCCGGGACATCGAACACTGAAGCTTTCTTT
clone size: once
D gene: -
J gene: TRBJ1-1
V gene: TRBV7-2

CDR3 protein: CASSQETGTVKTDTQYF
CDR3 DNA: TGTGCCAGCAGCCAAGAGACCGGGACTGTTAAAACAGATACGCAGTATTTT
clone size: once
D gene: -
J gene: TRBJ2-3
V gene: TRBV4-2

CDR3 protein: CASSLSGDPNTGELFF
CDR3 DNA: TGCGCCAGCAGCTTGTCGGGGGACCCGAACACCGGGGAGCTGTTTTTT
clone size: -
D gene: -
J gene: TRBJ2-2
V gene: TRBV5-1

CDR3 protein: CASSKRQYYGYTF
CDR3 DNA: TGTGCCAGCAGCAAGAGGCAGTACTATGGCTACACCTTC
clone size: -
D gene: -
J gene: TRBJ1-2
V gene: TRBV21-1

CDR3 protein: CASSPAGGDETQYF
CDR3 DNA: TGTGCTAGCAGCCCCGCAGGCGGGGACGAGACCCAGTACTTC
clone size: -
D gene: -
J gene: TRBJ2-5
V gene: TRBV7-7

CDR3 protein: CASNSHGVTTF
CDR3 DNA: TGTGCCAGCAACTCTCACGGGGTTACCACCTTC
clone size: few
D gene: -
J gene: TRBJ1-2
V gene: TRBV27

CDR3 protein: CASTMGAATYEKLFF
CDR3 DNA: TGTGCCAGCACTATGGGGGCCGCTACTTATGAAAAACTGTTTTTT
clone size: -
D gene: -
J gene: TRBJ1-4
V gene: TRBV6-5

CDR3 protein: CASSMDIMNTGELFF
CDR3 DNA: TGTGCCAGCAGCATGGACATTATGAACACCGGGGAGCTGTTTTTT
clone size: -
D gene: -
J gene: TRBJ2-2
V gene: TRBV5-4

CDR3 protein: CASREQGNSGNTIYF
CDR3 DNA: TGTGCCAGCAGAGAACAGGGGAACTCTGGAAACACCATATATTTT
clone size: -
D gene: TRBD1
J gene: TRBJ1-3
V gene: TRBV2

CDR3 protein: CASSGLGQGVGVNTEAFF
CDR3 DNA: TGTGCCAGCAGTGGCCTGGGACAGGGGGTGGGTGTGAACACTGAAGCTTTCTTT
clone size: -
D gene: TRBD1
J gene: TRBJ1-1
V gene: TRBV6-1

CDR3 protein: CASSDVAGGRDTQYF
CDR3 DNA: TGCGCCAGCAGTGACGTGGCGGGGGGCCGAGATACGCAGTATTTT
clone size: -
D gene: TRBD2
J gene: TRBJ2-3
V gene: TRBV10-1

CDR3 protein: CASSLEVGGNYGYTF
CDR3 DNA: TGTGCCAGCAGCTTGGAAGTCGGAGGAAACTATGGCTACACCTTC
clone size: -
D gene: -
J gene: TRBJ1-2
V gene: TRBV5-6

CDR3 protein: CASRVLGPEQYF
CDR3 DNA: TGTGCCAGCAGGGTCTTGGGCCCCGAGCAGTACTTC
clone size: -
D gene: -
J gene: TRBJ2-7
V gene: TRBV6-5

CDR3 protein: CASSPFGGHTNTEAFF
CDR3 DNA: TGCGCCAGCAGCCCCTTTGGTGGACATACGAACACTGAAGCTTTCTTT
clone size: few
D gene: -
J gene: TRBJ1-1
V gene: TRBV4-1

CDR3 protein: CAGKDRTRNEQFF
CDR3 DNA: TGTGCCGGAAAGGACCGGACTAGGAATGAGCAGTTCTTC
clone size: -
D gene: TRBD2
J gene: TRBJ2-1
V gene: TRBV2

CDR3 protein: CASGTTGAGSGNTIYF
CDR3 DNA: TGTGCCAGCGGAACGACAGGGGCCGGCTCTGGAAACACCATATATTTT
clone size: -
D gene: TRBD1
J gene: TRBJ1-3
V gene: TRBV7-8

CDR3 protein: CASSFEGGPSGYTF
CDR3 DNA: TGTGCCAGCAGTTTTGAAGGGGGACCTAGTGGCTACACCTTC
clone size: -
D gene: -
J gene: TRBJ1-2
V gene: TRBV28

CDR3 protein: CASRRVTGTGDNEQFF
CDR3 DNA: TGTGCCAGCAGACGAGTGACCGGGACAGGGGACAATGAGCAGTTCTTC
clone size: -
D gene: TRBD1
J gene: TRBJ2-1
V gene: TRBV7-2

CDR3 protein: CASRIERLLTDTQYF
CDR3 DNA: TGCGCCAGCAGAATCGAGAGGCTCCTCACAGATACGCAGTATTTT
clone size: -
D gene: -
J gene: TRBJ2-3
V gene: TRBV5-1

CDR3 protein: CASSYFPQGGNEQFF
CDR3 DNA: TGTGCCAGCAGTTACTTCCCCCAGGGCGGCAATGAGCAGTTCTTC
clone size: -
D gene: -
J gene: TRBJ2-1
V gene: TRBV6-5

CDR3 protein: CASSSGQQPYEQYF
CDR3 DNA: TGTGCCAGCAGTTCGGGACAGCAGCCCTACGAGCAGTACTTC
clone size: -
D gene: TRBD1
J gene: TRBJ2-7
V gene: TRBV6-5

CDR3 protein: CASSPGQTSETQYF
CDR3 DNA: TGCGCCAGCAGCCCGGGACAGACTTCAGAGACCCAGTACTTC
clone size: few
D gene: TRBD1
J gene: TRBJ2-5
V gene: TRBV5-1

CDR3 protein: CASSLSGQVRVDGYTF
CDR3 DNA: TGTGCCAGCAGTTTATCGGGACAGGTTCGGGTTGATGGCTACACCTTC
clone size: few
D gene: TRBD1
J gene: TRBJ1-2
V gene: TRBV28

CDR3 protein: CAISEQNYGYTF
CDR3 DNA: TGTGCCATCAGTGAACAGAACTATGGCTACACCTTC
clone size: -
D gene: -
J gene: TRBJ1-2
V gene: TRBV10-3

CDR3 protein: CASSSLDEQFF
CDR3 DNA: TGTGCCAGCAGCTCCCTCGATGAGCAGTTCTTC
clone size: -
D gene: -
J gene: TRBJ2-1
V gene: TRBV7-2

CDR3 protein: CASSQEVGPGYEQYF
CDR3 DNA: TGCGCCAGCAGCCAAGAGGTGGGCCCCGGTTACGAGCAGTACTTC
clone size: few
D gene: -
J gene: TRBJ2-7
V gene: TRBV4-1

CDR3 protein: CASSPQRGKEAMNTEAFF
CDR3 DNA: TGTGCCAGCAGCCCCCAGCGGGGGAAAGAGGCCATGAACACTGAAGCTTTCTTT
clone size: -
D gene: -
J gene: TRBJ1-1
V gene: TRBV7-9